The clone carrying this T cell receptor beta chain was recorded at least ten times. Its antigen is still unknown. Via MiXCR, TCRdb re-called the 5' RACE reads, giving one row per CDR3 protein. The top ten hold under 25% of the sample, which has 190,000 or so distinct CDR3 sequences, roughly a fifth seen once. This sample was taken from a study of T-cell memory formation after mild COVID-19. Study findings and constraints: What remained unconfirmed was the SARS-CoV-2 specificity of second-wave clones peaking on day 37. Mainly CM and EM harbored the contracting CD4+ clones; mainly EMRA harbored the CD8+ ones. Researchers found some responding clones in pre-infection memory, a sign that cross-reactive memory joined. Clones that shrank (day 15 to 85) were balanced CD4/CD8, whereas later expanders leaned CD4+.

J gave up 0 bases and V 1 base, and 6 bases lay outside the gene matches. The CDR3 loop spans 16 amino acids. The germline CDR1 and CDR2 sequences are SNHLY and FYNNEI. Sequencing used PBMCs or a T cell subset sorted from them (not recorded which). This TCR derives from an adult woman who had mild COVID-19 (a few samples of this study predate the infection). Cell type and time point are not known. The chain combines TRBV2 with TRBJ2-7; 7 positions match TRBD2. The CDR3 nucleotides read TGTGCCAGCAGTGAAGGGATTAGGGAGGGCTCCTACGAGCAGTACTTC. It encodes CASSEGIREGSYEQYF.